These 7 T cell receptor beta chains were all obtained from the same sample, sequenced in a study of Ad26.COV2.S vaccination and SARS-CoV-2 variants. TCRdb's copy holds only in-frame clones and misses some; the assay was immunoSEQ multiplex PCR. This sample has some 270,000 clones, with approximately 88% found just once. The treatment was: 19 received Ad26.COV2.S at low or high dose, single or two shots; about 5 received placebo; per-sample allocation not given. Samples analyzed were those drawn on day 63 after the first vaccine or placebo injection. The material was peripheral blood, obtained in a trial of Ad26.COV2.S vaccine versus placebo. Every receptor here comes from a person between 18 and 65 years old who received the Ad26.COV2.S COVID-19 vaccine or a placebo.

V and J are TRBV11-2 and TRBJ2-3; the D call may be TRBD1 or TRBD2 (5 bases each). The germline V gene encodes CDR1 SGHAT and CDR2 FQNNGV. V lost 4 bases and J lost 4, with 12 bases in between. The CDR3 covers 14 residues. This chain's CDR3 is CASSSGALPDTQYF. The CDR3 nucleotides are TGTGCCAGCAGCTCCGGGGCCCTTCCAGATACGCAGTATTTT.

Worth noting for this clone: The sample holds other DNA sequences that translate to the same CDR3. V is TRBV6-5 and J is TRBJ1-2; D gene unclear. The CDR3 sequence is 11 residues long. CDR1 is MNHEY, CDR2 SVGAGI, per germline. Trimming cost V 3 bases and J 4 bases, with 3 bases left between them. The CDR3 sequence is CASSYGYGYTF. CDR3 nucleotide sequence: TGTGCCAGCAGTTATGGCTATGGCTACACCTTC.

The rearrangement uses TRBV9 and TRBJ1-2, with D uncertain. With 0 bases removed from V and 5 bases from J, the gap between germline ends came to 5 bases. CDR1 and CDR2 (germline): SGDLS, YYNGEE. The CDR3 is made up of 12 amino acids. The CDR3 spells CASSVDQYGYTF. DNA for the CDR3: TGTGCCAGCAGCGTAGATCAATATGGCTACACCTTC.

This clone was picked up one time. In DNA, the CDR3 is TGCAGTGCTAGTGTAAGTGAGCAGTTCTTC. This translates into CSASVSEQFF. This rearrangement joins TRBV20-1 to TRBJ2-1; D is unresolved. The CDR3 totals 10 residues. V gave up 3 bases and J gave up 9 bases, with 6 bases separating them. Germline V gene data show CDR1 as DFQATT and CDR2 as SNEGSKA (reference sequence).

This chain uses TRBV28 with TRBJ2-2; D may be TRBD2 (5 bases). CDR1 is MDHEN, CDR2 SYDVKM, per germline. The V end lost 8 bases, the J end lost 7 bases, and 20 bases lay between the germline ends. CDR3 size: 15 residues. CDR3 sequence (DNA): TGTGCCAGCTCCCGATTCTGGGCTAGCCTCGGGGAGCTGTTTTTT. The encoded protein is CASSRFWASLGELFF.

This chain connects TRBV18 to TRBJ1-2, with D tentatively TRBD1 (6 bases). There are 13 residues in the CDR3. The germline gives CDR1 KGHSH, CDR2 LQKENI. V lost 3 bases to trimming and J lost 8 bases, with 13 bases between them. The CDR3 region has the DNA TGTGCCAGCTCACCTTCACAGGGAGGAGGCTACACCTTC. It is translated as CASSPSQGGGYTF.

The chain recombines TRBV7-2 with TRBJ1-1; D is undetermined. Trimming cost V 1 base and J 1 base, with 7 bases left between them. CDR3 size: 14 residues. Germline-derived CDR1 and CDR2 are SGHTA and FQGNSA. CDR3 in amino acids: CASSLDFGNTEAFF. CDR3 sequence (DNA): TGTGCCAGCAGCTTAGATTTTGGGAACACTGAAGCTTTCTTT.